Listed below are T cell receptor beta chains from one sample, sequenced in a study of control samples from healthy donors and cancer patients. Using immunoSEQ multiplex PCR, the repertoire was profiled, and TCRdb retains in-frame clones only, with some absent. The table includes 40,000 to 55,000 clones, over 85% detected once. Sequencing used PBMCs. The receptors stem from a middle-aged man with colorectal cancer. CDR3s include the opening cysteine and the closing phenylalanine or tryptophan. D genes are given only for firm matches. The size entry is marked missing in some rows and otherwise reads once, few, many or a size class.

NA	NA	TRBV3-1/TRBV3-2	TRBJ2-1	CASSQGLGGEQFF	TGTGCCAGCAGCCAAGGCCTCGGGGGTGAGCAGTTCTTC
TRBD1	NA	TRBV19	TRBJ2-3	CASTDRAVPTDTQYF	TGTGCCAGTACGGACAGGGCTGTTCCGACAGATACGCAGTATTTT
NA	NA	TRBV18	TRBJ2-1	CASSSDSDEQFF	TGTGCCAGCTCGTCGGACTCCGATGAGCAGTTCTTC
NA	NA	TRBV5-6	TRBJ2-3	CASSLDRPTDTQYF	TGTGCCAGCAGCTTAGACAGGCCCACAGATACGCAGTATTTT
TRBD2	NA	TRBV16	TRBJ2-1	CASREPGLGFNEQFF	TGTGCCAGCAGAGAACCGGGACTAGGGTTCAATGAGCAGTTCTTC
NA	once	TRBV30	TRBJ1-1	CAWSPGVGTEAFF	TGTGCCTGGAGTCCAGGGGTGGGCACTGAAGCTTTCTTT
NA	NA	TRBV27	TRBJ2-1	CASTYRTPSNEQFF	TGTGCCAGCACCTACCGGACCCCCTCCAATGAGCAGTTCTTC
NA	NA	TRBV20-1	TRBJ1-1	CSASGPNTEAFF	TGCAGTGCTAGTGGACCGAACACTGAAGCTTTCTTT
NA	NA	TRBV25-1	TRBJ1-4	CASTPDPDFLGEKLFF	TGTGCCAGCACCCCTGACCCGGATTTCTTGGGGGAAAAACTGTTTTTT
TRBD2	NA	TRBV6-6	TRBJ2-3	CASTFSWREEGNTQYF	TGTGCCAGCACTTTCTCCTGGCGGGAGGAGGGGAATACGCAGTATTTT
NA	NA	TRBV19	TRBJ2-5	CASSIRLTETQYF	TGTGCCAGTAGTATCAGACTCACGGAGACCCAGTACTTC
NA	NA	TRBV7-9	TRBJ1-1	CASSLVGTQYEAFF	TGTGCCAGCAGCTTAGTTGGGACACAGTATGAAGCTTTCTTT
NA	NA	TRBV29-1	TRBJ1-2	CSVEHGPRGYTF	TGCAGCGTTGAACATGGGCCCAGGGGCTACACCTTC
TRBD1	NA	TRBV12-5	TRBJ2-7	CASGPGPGDRVYEQYF	TGTGCTAGTGGTCCGGGGCCCGGGGACAGGGTCTACGAGCAGTACTTC
NA	once	TRBV28	TRBJ1-2	CASSLLGYGYTF	TGTGCCAGCAGTCTCCTCGGCTATGGCTACACCTTC
NA	NA	TRBV20-1	TRBJ2-1	CSARDGAEQFF	TGCAGTGCTAGAGATGGGGCTGAGCAGTTCTTC
NA	NA	TRBV5-6	TRBJ1-5	CASSPFGHQPQHF	TGTGCCAGCAGCCCCTTTGGGCATCAGCCCCAGCATTTT
NA	NA	TRBV29-1	TRBJ2-1	CSATGASYNEQFF	TGCAGCGCCACAGGCGCCTCCTACAATGAGCAGTTCTTC
TRBD1	NA	TRBV10-1	TRBJ2-7	CASSEGQGTNEQYF	TGCGCCAGCAGTGAGGGACAGGGGACCAACGAGCAGTACTTC
NA	NA	TRBV19	TRBJ1-6	CASSRGFDSPLHF	TGTGCCAGTAGTAGGGGGTTTGATTCACCCCTCCACTTT
NA	NA	TRBV24-1	TRBJ2-1	CATSDPRDYEQFF	TGTGCCACCAGTGACCCGCGAGACTATGAGCAGTTCTTC
TRBD1	once	TRBV11-2	TRBJ1-1	CASSTRQGTDTEAFF	TGTGCCAGCAGCACTAGACAGGGGACGGACACTGAAGCTTTCTTT
TRBD1	NA	TRBV28	TRBJ1-1	CASSTSTGHTEAFF	TGTGCCAGCAGTACCTCGACAGGGCACACTGAAGCTTTCTTT
TRBD2	NA	TRBV10-2	TRBJ2-3	CASSDFGGVDTQYF	TGCGCCAGCAGTGATTTCGGGGGGGTCGATACGCAGTATTTT
NA	NA	TRBV5-6	TRBJ2-7	CASSLGYEQYF	TGTGCCAGCAGCCTAGGCTACGAGCAGTACTTC
NA	few	TRBV12-3/TRBV12-4	TRBJ1-1	CASRVNTEAFF	TGTGCCAGCAGAGTAAACACTGAAGCTTTCTTT
NA	few	TRBV6-5	TRBJ1-6	CASSYEGRTYNSPLHF	TGTGCCAGCAGTTACGAAGGGAGAACCTATAATTCACCCCTCCACTTT
NA	NA	TRBV11-2	TRBJ1-2	CASRSDRFNYGYTF	TGTGCCAGCAGATCCGACAGATTTAACTATGGCTACACCTTC
TRBD1	NA	TRBV18	TRBJ2-2	CASSPPVTGAFAGELFF	TGTGCCAGCTCACCACCGGTGACAGGGGCCTTCGCCGGGGAGCTGTTTTTT
NA	NA	TRBV6-1	TRBJ1-2	CASSVTSWTGVIVGYGYTF	TGTGCCAGCAGTGTCACGTCGTGGACCGGAGTAATAGTTGGCTATGGCTACACCTTC
TRBD1	NA	TRBV7-8	TRBJ2-1	CASSSAFTGGPTYNEQFF	TGTGCCAGCAGCTCTGCTTTTACAGGGGGTCCTACCTACAATGAGCAGTTCTTC
NA	NA	TRBV7-8	TRBJ1-2	CASSRGRRRSNYGYTF	TGTGCCAGCAGCCGCGGGCGTAGACGGTCAAACTATGGCTACACCTTC
TRBD1	NA	TRBV23-1	TRBJ2-2	CASSLKHGTANTGELFF	TGCGCCAGCAGTCTTAAGCACGGGACAGCTAACACCGGGGAGCTGTTTTTT
NA	once	TRBV18	TRBJ1-5	CASSPLPPSRIDNQPQHF	TGTGCCAGCTCACCCCTCCCCCCGAGCAGGATAGACAATCAGCCCCAGCATTTT
TRBD1	NA	TRBV19	TRBJ2-6	CASTSRPGAGGSGANVLTF	TGTGCCAGCACATCTCGTCCTGGTGCAGGGGGCTCTGGGGCCAACGTCCTGACTTTC
NA	NA	TRBV14	TRBJ1-1	CASSQLGGGNTEAFF	TGTGCCAGCAGCCAACTGGGGGGGGGAAACACTGAAGCTTTCTTT
TRBD1	NA	TRBV15	TRBJ1-5	CATSNTGGNQPQHF	TGTGCCACCAGTAACACAGGGGGCAATCAGCCCCAGCATTTT
NA	NA	TRBV28	TRBJ1-2	CASSHTSQGYGYTF	TGTGCCAGCAGTCACACTTCCCAGGGTTATGGCTACACCTTC
NA	NA	TRBV5-1	TRBJ1-1	CASSSGTMNTEAFF	TGCGCCAGCAGCTCCGGGACGATGAACACTGAAGCTTTCTTT
TRBD1	NA	TRBV27	TRBJ2-1	CASSPTGVNDNEQFF	TGTGCCAGCAGTCCGACAGGGGTTAACGACAATGAGCAGTTCTTC
NA	NA	TRBV24-1	TRBJ2-2	CATSDLGTSGELFF	TGTGCCACCAGTGATTTAGGGACCTCCGGGGAGCTGTTTTTT
NA	once	TRBV12-3/TRBV12-4	TRBJ2-5	CASSLGLEETQYF	TGTGCCAGCAGTTTGGGACTTGAAGAGACCCAGTACTTC
NA	NA	TRBV10-3	TRBJ2-1	CAISDRWDNEQFF	TGTGCCATCAGTGACCGCTGGGACAATGAGCAGTTCTTC
NA	NA	TRBV6-6	TRBJ2-3	CASSGQTDTQYF	TGTGCCAGCTCGGGTCAGACAGATACGCAGTATTTT
TRBD2	once	TRBV7-8	TRBJ2-2	CASRGLANTGELFF	TGTGCCAGCAGGGGACTAGCAAACACCGGGGAGCTGTTTTTT
NA	NA	TRBV24-1	TRBJ2-2	CATSDRTNTGELFF	TGTGCCACCAGTGATCGCACCAACACCGGGGAGCTGTTTTTT
TRBD1	NA	TRBV27	TRBJ1-2	CASSSLPGGWDYGYTF	TGTGCCAGCAGTTCCCTGCCAGGGGGCTGGGACTATGGCTACACCTTC
NA	NA	TRBV7-8	TRBJ1-5	CASSLDLGSQPQHF	TGTGCCAGCAGCTTAGATCTCGGGAGTCAGCCCCAGCATTTT
NA	NA	TRBV10-1	TRBJ2-1	CASSASPQGEQFF	TGCGCCAGCAGTGCAAGCCCCCAAGGAGAGCAGTTCTTC
NA	NA	TRBV4-1	TRBJ1-2	CASSQDEVVSGYTF	TGCGCCAGCAGCCAAGATGAAGTAGTGAGTGGCTACACCTTC
TRBD2	NA	TRBV30	TRBJ2-1	CACQGGSRNEQFF	TGTGCCTGCCAGGGCGGGAGTAGAAATGAGCAGTTCTTC
TRBD2	NA	TRBV9	TRBJ2-7	CASSVEGLPNYEQYF	TGTGCCAGCAGCGTAGAGGGACTACCAAACTACGAGCAGTACTTC
TRBD2	NA	TRBV7-2	TRBJ2-7	CASSSFAGGYEQYF	TGTGCCAGCAGCTCCTTCGCGGGAGGGTACGAGCAGTACTTC
NA	NA	TRBV27	TRBJ1-2	CASSTGPIYGYTF	TGTGCCAGCTCTACAGGGCCGATCTATGGCTACACCTTC
NA	NA	TRBV11-2	TRBJ1-1	CASRPVGGRNTEAFF	TGTGCCAGCAGACCCGTTGGAGGGAGGAACACTGAAGCTTTCTTT
NA	NA	TRBV6-5	TRBJ2-7	CASSLDSYEQYF	TGTGCCAGCAGCCTCGACTCCTACGAGCAGTACTTC
NA	NA	TRBV5-5	TRBJ2-3	CASSLSTGFTDTQYF	TGTGCCAGCAGCTTGAGTACAGGCTTCACAGATACGCAGTATTTT